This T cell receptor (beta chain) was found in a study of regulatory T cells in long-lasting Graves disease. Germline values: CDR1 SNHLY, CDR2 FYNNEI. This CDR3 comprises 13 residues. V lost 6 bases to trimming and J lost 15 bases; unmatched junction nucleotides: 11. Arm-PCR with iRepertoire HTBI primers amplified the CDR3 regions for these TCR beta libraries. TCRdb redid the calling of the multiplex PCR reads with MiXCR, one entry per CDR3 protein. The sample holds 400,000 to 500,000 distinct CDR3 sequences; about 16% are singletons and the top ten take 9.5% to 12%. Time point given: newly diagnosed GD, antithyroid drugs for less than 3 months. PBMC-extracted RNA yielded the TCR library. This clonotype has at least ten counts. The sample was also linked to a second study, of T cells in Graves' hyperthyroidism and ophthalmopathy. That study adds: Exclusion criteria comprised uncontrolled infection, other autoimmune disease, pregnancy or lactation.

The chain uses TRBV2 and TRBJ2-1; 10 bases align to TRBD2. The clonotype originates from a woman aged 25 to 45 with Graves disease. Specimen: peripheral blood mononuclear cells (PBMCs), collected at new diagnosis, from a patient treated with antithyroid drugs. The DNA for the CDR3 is TGTGCCAGCAGCGTTGAGTTAGCGGGAGGCCGGTTCTTC. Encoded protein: CASSVELAGGRFF.